This section outlines one T cell receptor (beta chain) sequence together with its context. This entry belongs to a study of control samples from healthy donors and cancer patients. Sequencing used immunoSEQ multiplex PCR; TCRdb keeps in-frame clones, though not all of them. The sample has some 150,000 clones; about nine tenths are singletons. CDR3 length: 14 amino acids. Germline V CDR1 and CDR2: LNHDA, SQIVND (reference sequence). Trimming left V 3 bases short and J 7 bases short, with 13 bases between. Material: blood. This clonotype was sampled from a man aged 25 to 40 in good health. The rearrangement links TRBV19 to TRBJ2-1; maybe TRBD2 (5 bases). The CDR3 nucleotides are TGTGCCAGTAGTATCTCGGTGCGGGTTAATGAGCAGTTCTTC. Protein: CASSISVRVNEQFF.